This entry features one TCR beta chain sequence. The antigen is unknown. This sample was taken from a study of cytomegalovirus exposure and HLA in healthy donors. Study context: Ancestry clustering placed more than 80% of several hundred genotyped donors in the Caucasian-associated cluster. Overall study results and limits: Sequences of the TCR beta chain were said to predict the HLA-A and HLA-B alleles of most subjects accurately.

The PCR made use of 60 Vbeta and 13 Jbeta primers. The repertoire was sequenced with immunoSEQ multiplex PCR; TCRdb's copy has only in-frame clones and lacks some. The sample contains about 130,000 clones, over 75% of which appear only once. This CDR3 is built from 14 residues. Trimming left V 2 bases short and J 5 bases short, with 12 bases between. Germline assignment: CDR1 MDHEN and CDR2 SYDVKM. The V and J genes are TRBV28 and TRBJ1-1, with D tentatively TRBD1 (6 bases). The sequenced sample was PBMCs. The clonotype was recovered from a man aged 45 to 65 in good health and CMV-seronegative. The CDR3 DNA follows: TGTGCCAGCAGTTTAGCTGGGGGCAGGACTGAAGCTTTCTTT. Encoded protein: CASSLAGGRTEAFF.